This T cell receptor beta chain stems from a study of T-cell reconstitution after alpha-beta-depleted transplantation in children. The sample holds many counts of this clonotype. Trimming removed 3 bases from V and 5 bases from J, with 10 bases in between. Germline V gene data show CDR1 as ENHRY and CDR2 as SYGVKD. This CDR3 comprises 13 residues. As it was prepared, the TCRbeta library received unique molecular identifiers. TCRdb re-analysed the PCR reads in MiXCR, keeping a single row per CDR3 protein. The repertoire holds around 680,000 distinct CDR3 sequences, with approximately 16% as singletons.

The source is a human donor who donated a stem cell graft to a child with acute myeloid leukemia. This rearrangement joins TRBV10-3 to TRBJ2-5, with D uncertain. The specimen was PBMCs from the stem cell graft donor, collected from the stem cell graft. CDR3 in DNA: TGTGCCATCAGTGACTTATTAGGGGAGACCCAGTACTTC. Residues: CAISDLLGETQYF.